This TCR beta chain is drawn from a study of T cell responses to AZD1222 COVID-19 vaccine. About the study: Recipients boosted at about 4 weeks or about 12 weeks are pooled.

This table comes from immunoSEQ multiplex PCR, and its TCRdb copy is limited to in-frame clones, with some not included. The table has fewer than 150,000 clones, 90% seen once. The germline CDR1 and CDR2 sequences are SGHTA and FQGTGA. The trim removed 5 bases at V and 2 bases at J, leaving 6 bases unmatched. The CDR3 is 16 residues long. Notes on this clone: Its antigen is undetermined.

The study, taken as a whole, reports: With two AZD1222 doses given, Spike-specific TCR breadth and depth both rose. Regions left unmutated in variants are reportedly the target of nearly half of spike-specific TCRs.

Sequencing was performed on peripheral blood, taken on day 0 of AZD1222 vaccination. The V and J genes are TRBV7-3 and TRBJ2-3, with TRBD2 matching over 11 bases. The receptor was derived from an adult in good health. CDR3 bases: TGTGCCAGCAGCCCGCGACTAGCGGGAAACACAGATACGCAGTATTTT. Amino acid sequence: CASSPRLAGNTDTQYF.